Below are 30 T cell receptor beta chains sequenced from a single sample in a study of T cell responses to AZD1222 COVID-19 vaccine. Measured with immunoSEQ multiplex PCR; TCRdb has only the in-frame clones, and not every one. This table holds approximately 64,000 clones, about nine tenths found once. This sample comprised peripheral blood, obtained 28 days after the second dose of the MenACWY control vaccine. The receptor source for this set is an adult who received the MenACWY meningococcal vaccine as a control.

This chain uses TRBV28 with TRBJ1-1; a possible D gene is TRBD1 (6 bases). The CDR3 sequence is 11 residues long. The ends were cut back, 3 bases at V and 8 bases at J, with 7 bases in the middle. Per germline, CDR1 MDHEN and CDR2 SYDVKM. Here the CDR3 DNA reads TGTGCCAGCAGTTTGAGGGGGGAAGCTTTCTTT. This encodes CASSLRGEAFF.

The chain uses TRBV5-6 and TRBJ2-1; D might be TRBD2 (5 bases). Trimming shortened V by 6 bases and J by 6 bases, and 13 bases separated the two germline ends. This CDR3 has 13 residues. Germline-derived CDR1 and CDR2 are SGHDT and YYEEEE. CDR3: CASTYGSGNEQFF. The CDR3 nucleotides read TGTGCCAGCACCTATGGGAGTGGCAATGAGCAGTTCTTC. The variable domain in full, completed from reference TRBV5-6 and TRBJ2-1, reads DAGVTQSPTHLIKTRGQQVTLRCSPKSGHDTVSWYQQALGQGPQFIFQYYEEEERQRGNFPDRFSGHQFPNYSSELNVNALLLGDSALYLCASTYGSGNEQFFGPGTRLTVL.

The chain carries TRBV29-1 and TRBJ1-1; D possibly corresponds to TRBD1 (5 bases). The germline V gene has CDR1 SQVTM and CDR2 ANQGSEA. Trimming stripped 4 bases from V and 5 bases from J, with 11 bases between. This CDR3 is 12 amino acids long. CDR3 amino acids: CSVVGGATEAFF. CDR3 DNA: TGCAGCGTTGTTGGTGGGGCTACTGAAGCTTTCTTT.

The rearrangement links TRBV7-9 to TRBJ2-1; TRBD1 matches 9 bases. The CDR3 runs 15 residues. The germline gives CDR1 SEHNR, CDR2 FQNEAQ (reference sequence). After removal of 4 bases from V and 3 bases from J, the junction contained 4 bases not matched to a gene. CDR3 in amino acids: CASSSDRGVYNEQFF. CDR3 nucleotides: TGTGCCAGCAGCTCTGACAGGGGGGTCTACAATGAGCAGTTCTTC.

The V gene is TRBV7-9, the J gene TRBJ2-7; 9 nucleotides match TRBD2. Germline CDR1 SEHNR, CDR2 FQNEAQ (reference sequence). V was pared by 0 bases and J by 5 bases, with 11 bases of the junction left unmatched. The CDR3 loop spans 17 amino acids. Here the CDR3 DNA reads TGTGCCAGCAGCTTAGCCTTATCAAGCGGGAGGCCTCACGAGCAGTACTTC. It codes for CASSLALSSGRPHEQYF. The variable domain in full, with the rest retrieved from reference TRBV7-9 and TRBJ2-7, is DTGVSQNPRHKITKRGQNVTFRCDPISEHNRLYWYRQTLGQGPEFLTYFQNEAQLEKSRLLSDRFSAERPKGSFSTLEIQRTEQGDSAMYLCASSLALSSGRPHEQYFGPGTRLTVT.

The chain joins TRBV18 to TRBJ2-1; 8 bases are a match to TRBD1. In germline, CDR1 is KGHSH, CDR2 LQKENI. V lost 5 bases to trimming and J lost 9 bases; unmatched junction nucleotides: 15. This CDR3 spans 16 amino acids. The CDR3 nucleotides read TGTGCCAGCTCATCTCCGGGAGCCGGACAGGGCGGTGAGCAGTTCTTC. Its protein is CASSSPGAGQGGEQFF.

This chain uses TRBV11-2 with TRBJ2-1, with 13 bases aligning to TRBD2. V was clipped by 3 bases and J by 6 bases; unmatched bases: 11. The CDR3 is made up of 18 amino acids. Per germline, CDR1 SGHAT and CDR2 FQNNGV. CDR3 nucleotide sequence: TGTGCCAGCAGCTTTTCCGCCCTAGGGACTAGCGGGACCAATGAGCAGTTCTTC. Translation: CASSFSALGTSGTNEQFF.

This clone was observed a handful of times. The CDR3 is CASSWGGSYEQYF. The CDR3 DNA reads TGTGCCAGCAGCTGGGGGGGCTCCTACGAGCAGTACTTC. This chain joins TRBV12-3 or TRBV12-4 and TRBJ2-7; TRBD2 matches at 7 bases. The V gene end was trimmed by 6 bases and the J gene end by 0 bases; junction bases not matched to a gene: 2. The CDR3 contains 13 residues.

A remark on this clone: Other DNA sequences in the same sample also yield this CDR3. The J gene is TRBJ2-2, the V gene TRBV9; D call uncertain. Trimming left V 0 bases short and J 4 bases short, with 4 bases between. The length of the CDR3 is 13 residues. The germline CDR1 and CDR2 sequences are SGDLS and YYNGEE. CDR3 sequence: CASSVVGTGELFF. The CDR3 DNA sequence: TGTGCCAGCAGCGTAGTAGGCACCGGGGAGCTGTTTTTT.

The chain is built from TRBV18 and TRBJ1-1, with unresolved D. Trimming stripped 4 bases from V and 6 bases from J, with 9 bases between. CDR1 is KGHSH, CDR2 LQKENI, per germline. This CDR3 is 12 amino acids long. CDR3 sequence reads: CASSLDPAEAFF. CDR3 coding DNA: TGTGCCAGCTCACTTGACCCGGCTGAAGCTTTCTTT.

J is TRBJ1-2 and V is TRBV27; D is possibly TRBD1 (6 bases). The CDR3 totals 14 residues. Between the trimmed V and J ends, which lost 7 bases and 2 bases, there was a span of 14 bases. CDR1 is MNHEY and CDR2 is SMNVEV in the germline V gene (reference sequence). CDR3 sequence (DNA): TGTGCCAGCAAAGGGACGGGGGCCAACTATGGCTACACCTTC. Translation gives CASKGTGANYGYTF.

This chain links TRBV7-3 with TRBJ2-5; 8 nucleotides match TRBD1. With 3 bases clipped from V and 2 bases from J, the junction kept 2 bases outside the gene matches. CDR1 is SGHTA and CDR2 is FQGTGA in the germline V gene. The CDR3 extends over 14 amino acids. CDR3 region: CASSFQGAQETQYF. In nucleotides, the CDR3 is TGTGCCAGCAGCTTCCAGGGGGCTCAAGAGACCCAGTACTTC.

This clone was seen a single time. This chain links TRBV2 with TRBJ1-1; D not certain. This CDR3 is 16 amino acids long. Trimming left V 4 bases short and J 4 bases short, with 19 bases between. Per the germline V gene, CDR1 is SNHLY and CDR2 is FYNNEI. The CDR3 is CASSAASGARSTEAFF. DNA of the CDR3: TGTGCCAGCAGTGCCGCCTCCGGCGCGAGGAGCACTGAAGCTTTCTTT. The complete variable domain, with remaining parts taken from reference TRBV2 and TRBJ1-1, reads EPEVTQTPSHQVTQMGQEVILRCVPISNHLYFYWYRQILGQKVEFLVSFYNNEISEKSEIFDDQFSVERPDGSNFTLKIRSTKLEDSAMYFCASSAASGARSTEAFFGQGTRLTVV.

J is TRBJ2-7 and V is TRBV7-9; 10 positions agree with TRBD1. Germline CDR1 SEHNR, CDR2 FQNEAQ (reference sequence). The trim removed 4 bases at V and 2 bases at J, leaving 5 bases unmatched. CDR3 size: 15 residues. CDR3 region: CASSSGTGVAYEQYF. The CDR3 nucleotides are TGTGCCAGCAGCTCCGGGACAGGGGTCGCCTACGAGCAGTACTTC.

The CDR3 bases are TGTGCCATCATGGGCAGGATGAACACTGAAGCTTTCTTT. It is translated as CAIMGRMNTEAFF. The chain couples TRBV10-3 to TRBJ1-1; D is unclear. Germline CDR1 is ENHRY and CDR2 is SYGVKD. V was cut by 7 bases and J by 0 bases, with 9 bases left in between. The CDR3 runs 13 residues.

This chain connects TRBV28 to TRBJ1-1; 10 positions agree with TRBD1. Germline V CDR1 and CDR2: MDHEN, SYDVKM. CDR3 length equals 14 residues. V was clipped by 7 bases and J by 4 bases; unmatched bases: 6. The CDR3 DNA sequence: TGTGCCAGCAATCCCGACAGGGGGCGCACTGAAGCTTTCTTT. Its translation is CASNPDRGRTEAFF.

This rearrangement joins TRBV7-8 to TRBJ1-1; D not resolved. The CDR3 totals 15 residues. Trimming left V 5 bases short and J 1 base short, with 14 bases between. Per the germline V gene, CDR1 is SGHVS and CDR2 is FQNEAQ. CDR3 DNA: TGTGCCAGCAGCCCTCACTCCGGGAGGAACACTGAAGCTTTCTTT. It encodes CASSPHSGRNTEAFF.

V and J are TRBV2 and TRBJ1-2; no clear D gene. The CDR3 consists of 13 residues. V lost 3 bases and J 3 bases, leaving 8 bases between the germline ends. Looked up from germline, CDR1 is SNHLY and CDR2 is FYNNEI. In nucleotides, the CDR3 is TGTGCCAGCAGTGAGTTGGTTGACTATGGCTACACCTTC. This translates into CASSELVDYGYTF.

This clone qualifies as medium-sized. V usage is TRBV29-1 and J usage is TRBJ1-1; D remains unclear. Deletions cut 7 bases from V and 0 bases from J, with 9 bases between. The CDR3 is made up of 12 amino acids. The V gene's germline CDR1 is SQVTM and CDR2 ANQGSEA. The CDR3 DNA follows: TGCAGCGCTCGGCTGATGAACACTGAAGCTTTCTTT. It yields the protein CSARLMNTEAFF.

This chain uses TRBV7-8 with TRBJ1-6; possibly TRBD1 for D (5 bases). Germline CDR1 SGHVS, CDR2 FQNEAQ. Trimming removed 6 bases at V and 7 bases at J, with 16 bases between. There are 15 residues in the CDR3. DNA for the CDR3: TGTGCCAGCAGTTATCCCGGGACCGGGAATTCACCCCTCCACTTT. Residues: CASSYPGTGNSPLHF.

This chain joins TRBV7-9 and TRBJ2-7, with 10 bases that match TRBD1. CDR3 length equals 14 residues. V dropped 5 bases and J dropped 6; count of bases not matched to a gene: 7. Germline lookup yields CDR1 SEHNR and CDR2 FQNEAQ (reference sequence). CDR3 amino acids: CASSARQGAGEQYF. CDR3 nucleotides: TGTGCCAGCAGCGCGCGACAGGGGGCTGGCGAGCAGTACTTC.

This chain joins TRBV6-1 and TRBJ2-3; 10 bases fit TRBD2. The V gene's germline CDR1 is MNHNS and CDR2 SASEGT. The CDR3 runs 15 residues. V was clipped by 0 bases and J by 6 bases; unmatched bases: 3. In nucleotides, the CDR3 is TGTGCCAGCAGTGAAGCGGCGGGACTAGCGGATACGCAGTATTTT. Its protein is CASSEAAGLADTQYF.

The chain combines TRBV13 with TRBJ2-7, with 9 bases matching TRBD1. CDR3 size: 15 residues. Germline V gene data show CDR1 as PRHDT and CDR2 as FYEKMQ (reference sequence). The ends lost 7 bases at V and 6 bases at J; junction bases unmatched: 13. In nucleotides, the CDR3 is TGTGCCAGCATCTCAACCGGGACAGGGAGTAGCGAGCAGTACTTC. Translating it yields CASISTGTGSSEQYF.

The gene calls are TRBV7-2 and TRBJ2-3; unclear D gene. CDR1 is SGHTA, CDR2 FQGNSA, per germline. The CDR3 has 12 residues. Trimming left V 2 bases short and J 3 bases short, with 3 bases between. The DNA for the CDR3 is TGTGCCAGCAGCTTATCGACAGATACGCAGTATTTT. It translates to CASSLSTDTQYF.

This chain links TRBV4-3 with TRBJ2-7; maybe TRBD1 (6 bases). The V and J ends lost 0 bases and 2 bases respectively, with 14 bases between them. Germline CDR1 LGHNA, CDR2 YSLEER. There are 16 residues in the CDR3. CDR3 in amino acids: CASSQERGMGTYEQYF. The CDR3 DNA reads as TGCGCCAGCAGCCAAGAAAGGGGGATGGGGACCTACGAGCAGTACTTC.

The chain employs TRBV1 and TRBJ1-4; TRBD1 is the table's D call, not checked against the DNA. TRBV1 counts as a pseudogene. CDR3 length: 16 residues. Written as DNA, the CDR3 is TGCACCATAAGGGGACAGGGGTTGTACTCTGGTGAAAAACTGTTTTTT. This encodes CTIRGQGLYSGEKLFF.

The chain is built from TRBV13 and TRBJ1-1; no clear D. The CDR3 spans 16 residues. V lost 5 bases to trimming and J lost 7 bases, with 23 bases between them. Germline values: CDR1 PRHDT, CDR2 FYEKMQ (reference sequence). The CDR3 DNA reads as TGTGCCAGCAGCCGAAATGCCCGGGCCGGGATCCTTGAAGCTTTCTTT. Its protein product is CASSRNARAGILEAFF.

The rearrangement links TRBV11-2 to TRBJ2-4; weak D call: TRBD1 (6 bases). The CDR3 has 16 residues. Trimming cost V 1 base and J 0 bases, with 10 bases left between them. Germline values: CDR1 SGHAT, CDR2 FQNNGV. The DNA for the CDR3 is TGTGCCAGCAGCTTAGGGACAGACCTAGCCAAAAACATTCAGTACTTC. Translated, it gives CASSLGTDLAKNIQYF.

This chain connects TRBV30 to TRBJ2-5; 11 bases agree with TRBD1. V was pared by 3 bases and J by 1 base, with 7 bases of the junction left unmatched. The CDR3 length is 16 residues. In germline, CDR1 is GTSNPN, CDR2 SVGIG (reference sequence). The CDR3 sequence: CAWSAWGTGGQETQYF. CDR3 in DNA: TGTGCCTGGAGCGCCTGGGGGACAGGGGGCCAAGAGACCCAGTACTTC.

The gene calls are TRBV7-8 and TRBJ1-3, with 8 positions matching TRBD1. Germline loops: CDR1 SGHVS, CDR2 FQNEAQ. CDR3 length equals 18 residues. Trimming took 3 bases from V and 2 from J; bases not matched to a gene: 12. CDR3 sequence reads: CASSFGVTGVEPGNTIYF. In DNA form, the CDR3 reads TGTGCCAGCAGCTTTGGGGTGACAGGGGTTGAGCCTGGAAACACCATATATTTT. The full variable domain, with the rest looked up from reference TRBV7-8 and TRBJ1-3, is GAGVSQSPRYKVAKRGQDVALRCDPISGHVSLFWYQQALGQGPEFLTYFQNEAQLDKSGLPSDRFFAERPEGSVSTLKIQRTQQEDSAVYLCASSFGVTGVEPGNTIYFGEGSWLTVV.